The T cell receptor beta chain described here comes from a study of OX40 agonist ivuxolimab in advanced cancers. Study background: While on treatment, patients had intravenous ivuxolimab at 0.01 to 10 mg/kg every 2 weeks. Partial response was recorded in three patients: one hepatocellular carcinoma and two cutaneous melanoma cases.

The CDR3 is made up of 13 amino acids. CDR1 is MDHEN, CDR2 SYDVKM, per germline. Germline trimming cut 4 bases from V and 6 bases from J; bases unmatched to any gene: 5. Findings and limits, study-wide: The investigators did not determine what antigen specificity the expanded peripheral T cells had. Among T cells, CD8+ cells averaged more expanded clones than CD4+ cells.

The protocol was immunoSEQ multiplex PCR, while the TCRdb copy is restricted to in-frame clones and leaves out a portion. The sample holds 40,000 or so clones, 60% to 80% seen once. As concerns this clone: Its antigen is not identified.

V is TRBV28 and J is TRBJ1-1; 7 bases fit TRBD1. Sequenced material: CD4+ or CD8+ T cells sorted from blood, taken in a trial of the OX40 agonist ivuxolimab. The clonotype originates from an adult with an advanced solid tumor such as melanoma, head and neck, liver or kidney cancer. CDR3 sequence: CASSYGTAAEAFF. CDR3 nucleotides: TGTGCCAGCAGTTACGGGACAGCGGCTGAAGCTTTCTTT.